Listed below are T cell receptor beta chains from one sample, sequenced in a study of technical replicates of blood from a few donors. Generated by immunoSEQ multiplex PCR, the TCRdb table keeps only in-frame clones and is missing some. The table includes about 82,000 clones, just under 95% detected once. The specimen was T cells isolated from PBMCs. All receptors come from a human donor in good health. Both conserved end residues are part of each CDR3. A D gene is named only where the DNA matches it firmly. The size of a clone is reported for some rows only, either as once, few or many, or as a class for expanded clones.

d_call: TRBD2; v_call: TRBV7-2; j_call: TRBJ2-3; clone_size: .; cdr3_aa: CASSGSSGKGDTQYF; cdr3_nt: TGTGCCAGCAGCGGCTCTAGCGGGAAGGGAGATACGCAGTATTTT
d_call: .; v_call: TRBV19; j_call: TRBJ1-3; clone_size: few; cdr3_aa: CASSPRTDSGNTIYF; cdr3_nt: TGTGCCAGTAGTCCTCGGACAGATTCTGGAAACACCATATATTTT
d_call: TRBD1; v_call: TRBV6-5; j_call: TRBJ1-5; clone_size: .; cdr3_aa: CASSFTGERNQPQHF; cdr3_nt: TGTGCCAGCAGCTTTACAGGGGAACGCAATCAGCCCCAGCATTTT
d_call: TRBD2; v_call: TRBV5-1; j_call: TRBJ2-1; clone_size: .; cdr3_aa: CASSLSSGSYNEQFF; cdr3_nt: TGCGCCAGCAGCCTTTCTAGCGGCTCCTACAATGAGCAGTTCTTC
d_call: .; v_call: TRBV4-3; j_call: TRBJ1-2; clone_size: .; cdr3_aa: CASSPRDFYGYTF; cdr3_nt: TGCGCCAGCAGCCCCCGGGACTTTTATGGCTACACCTTC
d_call: .; v_call: TRBV25-1; j_call: TRBJ1-5; clone_size: .; cdr3_aa: CASSVGGGWGNQPQHF; cdr3_nt: TGTGCCAGCAGTGTCGGGGGAGGATGGGGCAATCAGCCCCAGCATTTT
d_call: TRBD1; v_call: TRBV9; j_call: TRBJ1-4; clone_size: once; cdr3_aa: CASTRQGALNEKLFF; cdr3_nt: TGTGCCAGCACCCGACAGGGGGCTTTGAATGAAAAACTGTTTTTT
d_call: .; v_call: TRBV5-1; j_call: TRBJ1-1; clone_size: .; cdr3_aa: CASSTLGEMGGIF; cdr3_nt: TGCGCCAGCAGCACACTGGGGGAGATGGGGGGTATCTTT
d_call: .; v_call: TRBV5-5; j_call: TRBJ1-3; clone_size: few; cdr3_aa: CASSSWSGNTIYF; cdr3_nt: TGTGCCAGCAGCAGTTGGAGCGGGAACACCATATATTTT
d_call: TRBD2; v_call: TRBV7-3; j_call: TRBJ2-3; clone_size: .; cdr3_aa: CASSLGLAGGGLDTQYF; cdr3_nt: TGTGCCAGCAGCTTAGGACTAGCGGGAGGGGGCTTAGATACGCAGTATTTT
d_call: .; v_call: TRBV5-1; j_call: TRBJ1-2; clone_size: .; cdr3_aa: CASMEPGGGYTF; cdr3_nt: TGCGCCAGCATGGAGCCCGGGGGAGGCTACACCTTC
d_call: TRBD1; v_call: TRBV27; j_call: TRBJ1-5; clone_size: .; cdr3_aa: CASSVGQGYEQPQHF; cdr3_nt: TGTGCCAGCAGTGTGGGACAGGGGTATGAGCAGCCCCAGCATTTT
d_call: .; v_call: TRBV10-3; j_call: TRBJ1-3; clone_size: .; cdr3_aa: CAISESWTREEFFGNTIYF; cdr3_nt: TGTGCCATCAGTGAGTCCTGGACAAGGGAAGAATTTTTTGGAAACACCATATATTTT
d_call: .; v_call: TRBV7-9; j_call: TRBJ1-5; clone_size: .; cdr3_aa: CASSFQADQPQHF; cdr3_nt: TGTGCCAGCAGCTTCCAGGCCGATCAGCCCCAGCATTTT
d_call: TRBD1; v_call: TRBV30; j_call: TRBJ1-5; clone_size: .; cdr3_aa: CAWKKGSETGFLNNQPQHF; cdr3_nt: TGTGCCTGGAAAAAAGGATCAGAGACAGGGTTTTTAAACAATCAGCCCCAGCATTTT
d_call: .; v_call: TRBV27; j_call: TRBJ2-7; clone_size: .; cdr3_aa: CASSPDGPKGGEQYF; cdr3_nt: TGTGCCAGCAGCCCCGACGGTCCCAAGGGGGGGGAGCAGTACTTC
d_call: TRBD2; v_call: TRBV7-9; j_call: TRBJ2-2; clone_size: .; cdr3_aa: CASSPREATSANTGELFF; cdr3_nt: TGTGCCAGCAGCCCAAGGGAGGCTACTAGCGCGAACACCGGGGAGCTGTTTTTT
d_call: .; v_call: TRBV30; j_call: TRBJ2-2; clone_size: few; cdr3_aa: CAWSVPGLTGELFF; cdr3_nt: TGTGCCTGGAGTGTACCAGGGTTAACCGGGGAGCTGTTTTTT
d_call: TRBD1; v_call: TRBV7-6; j_call: TRBJ2-5; clone_size: .; cdr3_aa: CASSSSTPGGPETQYF; cdr3_nt: TGTGCCAGCAGCTCATCCACCCCAGGGGGCCCAGAGACCCAGTACTTC
d_call: .; v_call: TRBV27; j_call: TRBJ1-2; clone_size: .; cdr3_aa: CASSSPGSRDYGYTF; cdr3_nt: TGTGCCAGCAGTTCACCCGGGAGCAGGGACTATGGCTACACCTTC
d_call: .; v_call: TRBV4-3; j_call: TRBJ1-2; clone_size: .; cdr3_aa: CASSQVQGTSDYGYTF; cdr3_nt: TGCGCCAGCAGCCAAGTCCAGGGGACGAGCGACTATGGCTACACCTTC
d_call: .; v_call: TRBV6-5; j_call: TRBJ2-5; clone_size: .; cdr3_aa: CASRRSVSETQYF; cdr3_nt: TGTGCCAGCAGGCGCAGCGTATCCGAGACCCAGTACTTC
d_call: .; v_call: TRBV9; j_call: TRBJ2-7; clone_size: .; cdr3_aa: CASSNGQFSYEQYF; cdr3_nt: TGTGCCAGCAGCAATGGACAGTTCTCCTACGAGCAGTACTTC
d_call: TRBD2; v_call: TRBV18; j_call: TRBJ2-7; clone_size: .; cdr3_aa: CASSPKLASAYEQYF; cdr3_nt: TGTGCCAGCTCACCAAAACTAGCGTCAGCCTACGAGCAGTACTTC